This T cell receptor beta chain comes out of a study of T cell repertoires in cytomegalovirus infection (dated by TCRdb to the late 2010s). Broadly, across the study: Alongside well-studied HLA-B-restricted epitopes, the peptide stimulations were aimed at recently identified HLA-C-restricted CMV epitopes, whose presentation resists viral immunomodulation. Donor HLA type was relevant to the analysis, as public TCR beta signatures indicated carriage of CMV infection together with the matching HLA type. Findings and caveats that apply to the study as a whole: In the ex vivo response, HLA-C-restricted CMV-specific TCR beta clonotypes were dominant, and in two of eight donors the single most frequent clonotype came from this HLA-C-restricted group. In both this cohort and an independent roughly 400-donor cohort, the cumulative frequency of public TCR beta family members distinguished carriers of CMV infection plus the relevant HLA type.

A word on this clonotype: The specificity of this receptor is unknown. Per-base qualities were not stored, and no clone one base away is much larger.

The label giving this sample's treatment or condition can be read as: in vitro stimulation with specific CMV peptide epitopes to enrich CMV-specific T cells. According to the germline V gene, CDR1 reads SGHVS and CDR2 reads FNYEAQ. Reading from cysteine to phenylalanine, the CDR3 counts 17 amino acids. The entry retains the CDR3 DNA only, 51 bases that are in frame from base 1. Unmatched junction bases come to 2, with V trimmed by 1 base and J by 0 bases. The instrument given in TCRdb is Illumina HiSeq 1500. The public reads were quality trimmed at Q25 with fastp and then assembled into clones with MiXCR by TCRdb, keeping productive beta chains. Every CDR3 protein is listed once, alongside the most common genes and DNA of its rows. The sample includes fewer than 1,000,000 distinct CDR3 sequences, with around 31% observed a single time. 11% to 15% of the sample is in the top ten clones.

The rearrangement joined TRBV7-6 to TRBJ2-1, and 11 bases in between align with TRBD2. This specimen was cultured CD8+ T cells from PBMCs, taken from culture after CMV antigen stimulation. The TCR originated in a human donor in good health (CMV status not recorded). Some clones in this sample may be carry-over from other donors' samples. The CDR3 here reads CASSLDSGGASYNEQFF. The DNA is TGTGCCAGCAGCTTAGATAGCGGGGGGGCCTCCTACAATGAGCAGTTCTTC.